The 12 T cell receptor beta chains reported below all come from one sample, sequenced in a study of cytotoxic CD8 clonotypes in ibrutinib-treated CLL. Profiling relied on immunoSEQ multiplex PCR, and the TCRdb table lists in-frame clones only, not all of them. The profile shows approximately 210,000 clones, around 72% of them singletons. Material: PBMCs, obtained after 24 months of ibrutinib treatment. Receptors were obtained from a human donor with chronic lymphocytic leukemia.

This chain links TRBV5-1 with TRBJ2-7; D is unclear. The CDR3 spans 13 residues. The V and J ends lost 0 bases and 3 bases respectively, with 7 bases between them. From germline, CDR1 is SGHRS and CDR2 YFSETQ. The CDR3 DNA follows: TGCGCCAGCAGCTTGGTCTCTAGCTACGAGCAGTACTTC. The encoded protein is CASSLVSSYEQYF.

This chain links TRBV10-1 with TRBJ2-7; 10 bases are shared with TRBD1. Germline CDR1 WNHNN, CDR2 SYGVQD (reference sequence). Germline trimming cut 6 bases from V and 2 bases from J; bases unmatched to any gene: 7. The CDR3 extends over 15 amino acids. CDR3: CASSLDRGWAYEQYF. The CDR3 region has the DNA TGCGCCAGCAGCCTGGACAGGGGGTGGGCCTACGAGCAGTACTTC.

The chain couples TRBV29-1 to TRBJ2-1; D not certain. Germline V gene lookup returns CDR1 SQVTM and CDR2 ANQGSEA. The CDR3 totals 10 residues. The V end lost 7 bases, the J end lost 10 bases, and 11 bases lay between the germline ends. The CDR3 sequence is CSAGREEQFF. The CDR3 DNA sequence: TGCAGCGCCGGAAGAGAGGAGCAGTTCTTC.

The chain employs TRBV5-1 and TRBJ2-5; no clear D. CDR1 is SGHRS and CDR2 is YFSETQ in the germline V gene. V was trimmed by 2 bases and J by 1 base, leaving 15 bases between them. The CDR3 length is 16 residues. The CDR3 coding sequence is TGCGCCAGCAGCTTACAGACAAGCCTAGTCCAAGAGACCCAGTACTTC. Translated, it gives CASSLQTSLVQETQYF.

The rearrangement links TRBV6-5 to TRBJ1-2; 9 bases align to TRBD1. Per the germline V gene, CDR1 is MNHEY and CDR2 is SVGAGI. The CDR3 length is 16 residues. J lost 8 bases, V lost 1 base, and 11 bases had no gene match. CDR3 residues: CASSYFRGQGLLGYTF. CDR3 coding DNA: TGTGCCAGCAGTTACTTTCGGGGACAGGGTTTACTCGGCTACACCTTC.

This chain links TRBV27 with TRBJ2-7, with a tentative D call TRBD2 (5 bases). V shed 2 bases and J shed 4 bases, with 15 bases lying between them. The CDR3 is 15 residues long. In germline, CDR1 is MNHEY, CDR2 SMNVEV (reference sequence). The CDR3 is CASSLGEMRGYEQYF. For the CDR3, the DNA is TGTGCCAGCAGTTTAGGGGAGATGAGAGGGTACGAGCAGTACTTC.

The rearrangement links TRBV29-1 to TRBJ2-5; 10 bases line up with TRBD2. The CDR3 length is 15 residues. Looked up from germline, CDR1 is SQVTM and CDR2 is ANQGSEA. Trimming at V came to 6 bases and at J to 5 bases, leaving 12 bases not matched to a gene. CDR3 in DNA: TGCAGCGTGATTATGCTAGCGGGAGACGGGGAGACCCAGTACTTC. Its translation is CSVIMLAGDGETQYF. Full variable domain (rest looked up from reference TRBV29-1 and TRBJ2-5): SAVISQKPSRDICQRGTSLTIQCQVDSQVTMMFWYRQQPGQSLTLIATANQGSEATYESGFVIDKFPISRPNLTFSTLTVSNMSPEDSSIYLCSVIMLAGDGETQYFGPGTRLLVL.

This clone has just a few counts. The CDR3 protein is CATRGSLNYGYTF. The DNA for the CDR3 is TGTGCCACCAGAGGAAGCCTGAACTATGGCTACACCTTC. The chain joins TRBV27 to TRBJ1-2, with D unresolved. Germline values: CDR1 MNHEY, CDR2 SMNVEV (reference sequence). The CDR3 extends over 13 amino acids. The V end lost 10 bases, the J end lost 2 bases, and 14 bases lay between the germline ends.

The CDR3 is CASSQVGMNTEAFF. The CDR3 DNA reads as TGCGCCAGCAGCCAAGTTGGGATGAACACTGAAGCTTTCTTT. The chain joins TRBV4-1 to TRBJ1-1, with D unresolved. This CDR3 region has 14 residues. Germline CDR1 reads MGHRA; CDR2 reads YSYEKL. V was cut by 1 base and J by 0 bases, with 6 bases left in between.

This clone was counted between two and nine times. CDR3 nucleotides: TGTGCCATCAGTGAGGGCCGGAGGACAAACAGTTACGAGCAGTACTTC. This translates into CAISEGRRTNSYEQYF. This chain links TRBV10-3 with TRBJ2-7; D could derive from TRBD1 or TRBD2 (5 bases each). In germline, CDR1 is ENHRY, CDR2 SYGVKD. Trimming left V 2 bases short and J 4 bases short, with 18 bases between. This CDR3 region has 16 residues.

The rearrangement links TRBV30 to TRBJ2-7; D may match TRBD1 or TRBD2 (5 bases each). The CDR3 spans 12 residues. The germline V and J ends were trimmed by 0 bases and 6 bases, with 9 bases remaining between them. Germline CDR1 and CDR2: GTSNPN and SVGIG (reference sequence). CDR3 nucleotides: TGTGCCTGGAGTGTACGGGGCAGCGAGCAGTACTTC. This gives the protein CAWSVRGSEQYF.

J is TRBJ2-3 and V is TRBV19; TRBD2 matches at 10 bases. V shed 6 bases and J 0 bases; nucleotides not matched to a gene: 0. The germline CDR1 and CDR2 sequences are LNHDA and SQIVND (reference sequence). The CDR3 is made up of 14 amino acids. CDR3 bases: TGTGCCAGTAGGACTAGCGGGAGCACAGATACGCAGTATTTT. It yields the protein CASRTSGSTDTQYF.